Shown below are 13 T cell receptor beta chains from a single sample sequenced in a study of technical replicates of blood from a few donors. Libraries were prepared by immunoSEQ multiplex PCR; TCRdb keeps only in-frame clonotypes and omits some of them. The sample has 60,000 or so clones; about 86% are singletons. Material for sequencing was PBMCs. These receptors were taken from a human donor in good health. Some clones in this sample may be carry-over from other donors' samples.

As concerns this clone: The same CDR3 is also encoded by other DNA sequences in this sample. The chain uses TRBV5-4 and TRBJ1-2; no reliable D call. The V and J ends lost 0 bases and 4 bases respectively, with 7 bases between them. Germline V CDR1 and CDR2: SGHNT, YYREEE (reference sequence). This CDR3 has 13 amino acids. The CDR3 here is CASSLAGSYGYTF. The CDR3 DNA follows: TGTGCCAGCAGCTTGGCCGGGTCCTATGGCTACACCTTC.

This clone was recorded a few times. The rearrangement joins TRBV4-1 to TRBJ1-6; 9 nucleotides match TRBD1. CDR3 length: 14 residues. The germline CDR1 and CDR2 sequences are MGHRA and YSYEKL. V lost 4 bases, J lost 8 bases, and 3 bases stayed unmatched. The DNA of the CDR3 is TGCGCCAGCAGCCCTAGGGACAGGGATTCACCCCTCCACTTT. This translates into CASSPRDRDSPLHF.

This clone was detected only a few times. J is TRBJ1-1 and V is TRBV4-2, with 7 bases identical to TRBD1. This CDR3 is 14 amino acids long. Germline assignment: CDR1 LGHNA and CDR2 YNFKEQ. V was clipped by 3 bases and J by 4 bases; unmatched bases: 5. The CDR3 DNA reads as TGTGCCAGCAGCCAGGGACAGTTATCCACTGAAGCTTTCTTT. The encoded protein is CASSQGQLSTEAFF.

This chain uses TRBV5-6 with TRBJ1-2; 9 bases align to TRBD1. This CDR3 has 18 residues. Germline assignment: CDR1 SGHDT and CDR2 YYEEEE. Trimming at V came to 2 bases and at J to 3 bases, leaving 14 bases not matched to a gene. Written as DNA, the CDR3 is TGTGCCAGCAGCTTCGAAACAGGGGGCGCCGGGGATGACTATGGCTACACCTTC. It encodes CASSFETGGAGDDYGYTF.

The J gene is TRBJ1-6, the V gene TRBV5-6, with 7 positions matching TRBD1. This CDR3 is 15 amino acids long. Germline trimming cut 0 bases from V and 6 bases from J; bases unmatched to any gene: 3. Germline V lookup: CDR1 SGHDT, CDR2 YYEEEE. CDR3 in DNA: TGTGCCAGCAGCTTGGGGACAGGACGTAATTCACCCCTCCACTTT. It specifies CASSLGTGRNSPLHF. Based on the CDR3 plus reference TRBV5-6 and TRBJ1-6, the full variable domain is DAGVTQSPTHLIKTRGQQVTLRCSPKSGHDTVSWYQQALGQGPQFIFQYYEEEERQRGNFPDRFSGHQFPNYSSELNVNALLLGDSALYLCASSLGTGRNSPLHFGNGTRLTVT.

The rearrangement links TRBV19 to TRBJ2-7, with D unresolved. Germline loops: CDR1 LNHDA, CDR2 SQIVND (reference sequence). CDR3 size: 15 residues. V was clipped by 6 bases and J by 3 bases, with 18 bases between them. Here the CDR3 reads CASSLRTTGFYEQYF. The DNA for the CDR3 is TGTGCCAGTAGCTTACGAACGACTGGATTCTACGAGCAGTACTTC.

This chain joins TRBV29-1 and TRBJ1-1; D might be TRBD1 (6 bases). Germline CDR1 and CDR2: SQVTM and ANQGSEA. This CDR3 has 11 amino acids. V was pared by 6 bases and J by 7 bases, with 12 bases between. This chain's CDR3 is CSVGQQGEAFF. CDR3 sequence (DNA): TGCAGCGTCGGTCAACAGGGTGAAGCTTTCTTT. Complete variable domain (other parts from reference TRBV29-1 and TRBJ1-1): SAVISQKPSRDICQRGTSLTIQCQVDSQVTMMFWYRQQPGQSLTLIATANQGSEATYESGFVIDKFPISRPNLTFSTLTVSNMSPEDSSIYLCSVGQQGEAFFGQGTRLTVV.

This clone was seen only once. CDR3: CASSQDRTSHGYTF. The DNA for the CDR3 is TGCGCCAGCAGCCAAGATCGGACATCCCATGGCTACACCTTC. J is TRBJ1-2 and V is TRBV4-1; D is possibly TRBD1 (5 bases). The CDR3 consists of 14 residues. Germline V gene lookup returns CDR1 MGHRA and CDR2 YSYEKL. Trimming cost V 0 bases and J 6 bases, with 11 bases left between them.

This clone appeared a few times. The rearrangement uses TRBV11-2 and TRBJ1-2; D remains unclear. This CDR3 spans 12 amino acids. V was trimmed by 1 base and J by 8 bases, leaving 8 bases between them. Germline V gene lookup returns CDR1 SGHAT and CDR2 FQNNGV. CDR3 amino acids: CASSLGGRGYTF. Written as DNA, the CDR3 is TGTGCCAGCAGCTTAGGAGGGAGAGGCTACACCTTC.

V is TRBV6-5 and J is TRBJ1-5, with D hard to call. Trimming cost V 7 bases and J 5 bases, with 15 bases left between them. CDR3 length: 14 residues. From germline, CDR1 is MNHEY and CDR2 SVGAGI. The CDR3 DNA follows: TGTGCCAGCAAGTTACGGCACGGGGATCAGCCCCAGCATTTT. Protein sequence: CASKLRHGDQPQHF.

The CDR3 reads CASSLVRSSYEQYF. The CDR3 nucleotides read TGTGCCAGCAGCTTAGTCAGAAGCTCCTACGAGCAGTACTTC. The chain uses TRBV11-2 and TRBJ2-7; no clear D gene. The CDR3 has 14 residues. Germline V gene sequence: CDR1 SGHAT, CDR2 FQNNGV. V lost 1 base and J 0 bases, leaving 7 bases between the germline ends. The whole variable domain, remainder taken from reference TRBV11-2 and TRBJ2-7, is EAGVAQSPRYKIIEKRQSVAFWCNPISGHATLYWYQQILGQGPKLLIQFQNNGVVDDSQLPKDRFSAERLKGVDSTLKIQPAKLEDSAVYLCASSLVRSSYEQYFGPGTRLTVT.

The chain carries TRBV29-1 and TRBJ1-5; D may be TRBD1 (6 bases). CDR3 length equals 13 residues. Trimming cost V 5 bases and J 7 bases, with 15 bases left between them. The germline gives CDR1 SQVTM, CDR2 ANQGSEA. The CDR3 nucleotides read TGCAGCGTTCTCCGGGGGGCGGGACAGCCCCAGCATTTT. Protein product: CSVLRGAGQPQHF.

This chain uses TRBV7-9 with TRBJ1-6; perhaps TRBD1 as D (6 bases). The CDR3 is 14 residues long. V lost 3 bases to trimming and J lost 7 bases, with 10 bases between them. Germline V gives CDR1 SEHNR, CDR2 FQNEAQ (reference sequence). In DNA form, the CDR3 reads TGTGCCAGCAGCTTTAGGACAGAGAATTCACCCCTCCACTTT. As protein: CASSFRTENSPLHF.